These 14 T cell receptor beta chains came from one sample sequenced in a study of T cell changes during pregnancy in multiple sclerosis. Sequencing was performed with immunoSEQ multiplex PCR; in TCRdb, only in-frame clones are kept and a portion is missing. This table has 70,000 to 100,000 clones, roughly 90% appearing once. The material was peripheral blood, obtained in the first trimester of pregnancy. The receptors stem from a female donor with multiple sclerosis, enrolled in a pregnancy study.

CDR3 sequence reads: CASSATRGLAGVMEQYF. CDR3 DNA: TGTGCCAGCAGCGCCACACGGGGACTAGCGGGTGTTATGGAGCAGTACTTC. This chain connects TRBV9 to TRBJ2-7, with 12 bases fitting TRBD2. Germline loops: CDR1 SGDLS, CDR2 YYNGEE. The CDR3 runs to 17 residues. V was clipped by 3 bases and J by 7 bases; unmatched bases: 14.

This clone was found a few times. CDR3 region: CAWWGTGGHNTEAFF. DNA for the CDR3: TGTGCCTGGTGGGGGACAGGGGGCCATAACACTGAAGCTTTCTTT. The chain joins TRBV30 to TRBJ1-1; 12 nucleotides agree with TRBD1. Looked up from germline, CDR1 is GTSNPN and CDR2 is SVGIG (reference sequence). Germline trimming cut 5 bases from V and 2 bases from J; bases unmatched to any gene: 6. This CDR3 is 15 amino acids long.

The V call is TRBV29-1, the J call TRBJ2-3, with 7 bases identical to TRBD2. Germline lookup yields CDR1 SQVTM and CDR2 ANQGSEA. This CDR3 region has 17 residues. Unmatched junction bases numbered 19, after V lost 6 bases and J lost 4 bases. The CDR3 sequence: CSVVGHSGRVRSDTQYF. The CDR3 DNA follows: TGCAGCGTCGTCGGACATTCAGGGAGGGTCCGGTCAGATACGCAGTATTTT.

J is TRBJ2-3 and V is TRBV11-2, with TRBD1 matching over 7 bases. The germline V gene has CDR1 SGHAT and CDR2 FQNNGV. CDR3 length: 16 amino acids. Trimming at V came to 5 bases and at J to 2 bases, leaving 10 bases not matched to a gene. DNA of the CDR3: TGTGCCAGCAGCATACGACAGGGATGGAACACAGATACGCAGTATTTT. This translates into CASSIRQGWNTDTQYF.

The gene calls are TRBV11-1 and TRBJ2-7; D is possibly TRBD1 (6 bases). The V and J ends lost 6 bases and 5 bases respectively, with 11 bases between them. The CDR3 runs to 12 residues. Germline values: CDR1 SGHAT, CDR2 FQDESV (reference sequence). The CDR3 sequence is CASRVTGNEQYF. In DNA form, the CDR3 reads TGTGCCAGCAGGGTCACAGGGAACGAGCAGTACTTC.

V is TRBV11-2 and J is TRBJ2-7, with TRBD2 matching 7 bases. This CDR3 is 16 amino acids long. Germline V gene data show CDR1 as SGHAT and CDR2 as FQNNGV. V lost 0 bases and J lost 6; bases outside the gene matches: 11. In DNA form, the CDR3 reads TGTGCCAGCAGCTTAGACGACCGGGCGGGAGCTTCCGAGCAGTACTTC. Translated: CASSLDDRAGASEQYF.

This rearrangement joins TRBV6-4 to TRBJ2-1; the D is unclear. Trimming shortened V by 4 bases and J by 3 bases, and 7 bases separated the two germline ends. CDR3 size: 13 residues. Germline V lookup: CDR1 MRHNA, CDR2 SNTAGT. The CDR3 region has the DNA TGTGCCAGCAGTGTGGCTCACTACAATGAGCAGTTCTTC. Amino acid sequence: CASSVAHYNEQFF.

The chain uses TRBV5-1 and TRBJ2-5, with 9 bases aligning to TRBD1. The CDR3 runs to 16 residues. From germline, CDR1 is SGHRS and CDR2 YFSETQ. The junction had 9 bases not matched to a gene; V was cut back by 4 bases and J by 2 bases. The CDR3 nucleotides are TGCGCCAGCAGCACCGGGACAGGGATTCTGCAAGAGACCCAGTACTTC. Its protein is CASSTGTGILQETQYF.

The DNA of the CDR3 is TGCGCCAGCAGCTTGTACGTGACTAGCGGGACAGCCGGGGAGCTGTTTTTT. Amino acids: CASSLYVTSGTAGELFF. This sequence joins TRBV5-1 and TRBJ2-2; TRBD2 agrees at 11 bases. The V gene end was trimmed by 1 base and the J gene end by 6 bases; junction bases not matched to a gene: 8. Germline-derived CDR1 and CDR2 are SGHRS and YFSETQ. The CDR3 runs to 17 residues.

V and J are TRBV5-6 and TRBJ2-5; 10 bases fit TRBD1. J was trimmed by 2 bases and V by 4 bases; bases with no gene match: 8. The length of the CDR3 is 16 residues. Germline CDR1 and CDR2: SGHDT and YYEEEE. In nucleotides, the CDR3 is TGTGCCAGCAGCGGCGACAGGGGGCGATTACAAGAGACCCAGTACTTC. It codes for CASSGDRGRLQETQYF.

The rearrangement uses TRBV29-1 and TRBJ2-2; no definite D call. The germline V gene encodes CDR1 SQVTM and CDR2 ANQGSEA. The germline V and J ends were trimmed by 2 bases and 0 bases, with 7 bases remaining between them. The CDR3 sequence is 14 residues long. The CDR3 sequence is CSVELQTNTGELFF. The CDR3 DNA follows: TGCAGCGTTGAATTACAGACGAACACCGGGGAGCTGTTTTTT.

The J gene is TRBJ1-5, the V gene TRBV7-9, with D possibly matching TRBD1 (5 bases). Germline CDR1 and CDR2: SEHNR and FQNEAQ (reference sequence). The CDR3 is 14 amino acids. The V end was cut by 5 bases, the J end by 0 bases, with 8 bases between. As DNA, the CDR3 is TGTGCCAGCAGCCCGACAGATAGCAATCAGCCCCAGCATTTT. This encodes CASSPTDSNQPQHF.

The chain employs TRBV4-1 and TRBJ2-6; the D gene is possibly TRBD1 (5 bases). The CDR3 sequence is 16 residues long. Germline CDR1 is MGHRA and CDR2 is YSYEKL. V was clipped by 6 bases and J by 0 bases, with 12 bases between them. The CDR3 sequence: CASRDQGNSGANVLTF. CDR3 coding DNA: TGCGCCAGCAGGGACCAGGGCAACTCTGGGGCCAACGTCCTGACTTTC.

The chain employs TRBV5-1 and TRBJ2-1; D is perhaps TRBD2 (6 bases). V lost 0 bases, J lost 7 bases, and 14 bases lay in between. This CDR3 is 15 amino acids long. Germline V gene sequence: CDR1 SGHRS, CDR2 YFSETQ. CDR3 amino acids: CASSLASGAWNEQFF. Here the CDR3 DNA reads TGCGCCAGCAGCTTGGCCTCGGGAGCATGGAATGAGCAGTTCTTC.